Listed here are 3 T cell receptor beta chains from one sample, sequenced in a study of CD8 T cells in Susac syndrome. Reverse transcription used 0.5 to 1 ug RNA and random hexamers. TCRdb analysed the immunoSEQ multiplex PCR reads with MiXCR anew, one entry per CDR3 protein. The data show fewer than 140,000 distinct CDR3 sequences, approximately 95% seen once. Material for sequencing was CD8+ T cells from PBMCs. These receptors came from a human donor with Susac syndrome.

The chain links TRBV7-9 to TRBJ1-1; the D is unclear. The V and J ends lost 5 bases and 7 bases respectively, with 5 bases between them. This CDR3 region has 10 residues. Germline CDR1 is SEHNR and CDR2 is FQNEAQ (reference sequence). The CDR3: CASSHREAFF. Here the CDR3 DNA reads TGTGCCAGCAGCCATCGTGAAGCTTTCTTT.

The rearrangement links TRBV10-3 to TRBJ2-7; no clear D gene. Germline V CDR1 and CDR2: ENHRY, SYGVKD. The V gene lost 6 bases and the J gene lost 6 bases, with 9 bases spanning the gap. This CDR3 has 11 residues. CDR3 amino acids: CAIRDPLEQYF. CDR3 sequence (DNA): TGTGCCATCAGGGACCCCCTCGAGCAGTACTTC.

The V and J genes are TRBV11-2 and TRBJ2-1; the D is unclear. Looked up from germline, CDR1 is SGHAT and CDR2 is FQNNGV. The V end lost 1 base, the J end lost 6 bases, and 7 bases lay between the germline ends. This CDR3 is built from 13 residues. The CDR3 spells CASSLGPSNEQFF. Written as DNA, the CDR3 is TGTGCCAGCAGCTTAGGCCCTTCCAATGAGCAGTTCTTC.